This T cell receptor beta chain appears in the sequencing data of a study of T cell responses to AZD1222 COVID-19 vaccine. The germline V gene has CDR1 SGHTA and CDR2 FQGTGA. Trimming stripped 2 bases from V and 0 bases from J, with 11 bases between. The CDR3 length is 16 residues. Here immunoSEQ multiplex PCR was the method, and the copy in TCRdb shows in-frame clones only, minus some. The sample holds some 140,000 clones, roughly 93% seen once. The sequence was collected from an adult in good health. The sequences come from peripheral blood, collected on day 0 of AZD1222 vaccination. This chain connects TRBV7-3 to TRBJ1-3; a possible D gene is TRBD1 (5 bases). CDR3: CASSLSGPRSGNTIYF. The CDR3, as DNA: TGTGCCAGCAGCTTATCGGGGCCCCGCTCTGGAAACACCATATATTTT.